This TCR beta chain originates from a study of blood T cell repertoires in COVID-19. The length of the CDR3 is 14 residues. Germline CDR1 and CDR2: SGDLS and YYNGEE. V lost 0 bases to trimming and J lost 5 bases, with 11 bases between them. Per the original methods: Amplification with reference gene primers provided the estimates of nucleated cell counts. TCRdb's copy holds only in-frame clones and misses some; the assay was immunoSEQ multiplex PCR. V, J and clone size derive from that table, while D and trimming were established from the DNA sequence. The sample comprises some 150,000 clones, 80% to 90% of which are singletons, and roughly 8.8% rests with the top ten.

This clonotype originated in a human donor with acute or convalescent COVID-19. The donor label of this sample is uncertain. The specimen was peripheral blood. V gene TRBV9 combines with J gene TRBJ2-5; no reliable D call. CDR3 sequence reads: CASSVGPALETQYF. CDR3 DNA sequence: TGTGCCAGCAGCGTAGGACCAGCGTTGGAGACCCAGTACTTC. Full variable domain (remainder filled in from reference TRBV9 and TRBJ2-5): DSGVTQTPKHLITATGQRVTLRCSPRSGDLSVYWYQQSLDQGLQFLIQYYNGEERAKGNILERFSAQQFPDLHSELNLSSLELGDSALYFCASSVGPALETQYFGPGTRLLVL.